The clone carrying this TCR beta chain was seen a handful of times. The antigen remains undetermined. This record belongs to a study of CD8+ T cells in alopecia areata. Study conclusions and caveats: Sharing of TCR sequences between patients (possibly for HLA-related reasons) was less clear than in mice. Sequencing of scalp samples also captures resident alphabeta T cells of normal skin.

cDNA serving as the sequencing template came from extracted, reverse transcribed RNA. The repertoire was sequenced with immunoSEQ multiplex PCR; TCRdb's copy has only in-frame clones and lacks some. The sample includes 200,000 to 250,000 clones, about 61% of them seen just once. The sequencing sample was made of CD8+ T cells sorted from blood. This TCR derives from a human donor in good health.

CDR3 sequence reads: CASSLGRSYNEQFF. Here the CDR3 DNA reads TGTGCCAGTAGCCTTGGAAGGTCCTACAATGAGCAGTTCTTC. J is TRBJ2-1 and V is TRBV19; no clear D. CDR3 length equals 14 residues. Trimming stripped 6 bases from V and 1 base from J, with 10 bases between. Germline V CDR1 and CDR2: LNHDA, SQIVND (reference sequence).